The 8 T cell receptor beta chains below come from one sample, sequenced in a study of cytomegalovirus exposure and HLA in healthy donors (dated by TCRdb to 2016 to 2017). The method behind the library was the immunoSEQ multiplex PCR assay. For the multiplex PCR, a mixture combining 60 forward primers for TCR Vbeta segments and 13 reverse primers for TCR Jbeta segments was used. TCRdb mirrors the immuneACCESS table, restricted to in-frame sequences. Some clones are absent from its copies; in checked studies, under half trace to an unresolved V gene, and the reason for the others is unknown. For this sample the table gives roughly 180,000 clones, of which roughly 80% were detected only once. The ten largest account for 6% to 7.5% of the sample. Sequenced material: PBMCs. The receptor set was obtained from a man aged 25-45 years in good health and CMV-seropositive.

The rearrangement links TRBV30 to TRBJ1-1, with D uncertain. This CDR3 has 13 residues. Germline V gene lookup returns CDR1 GTSNPN and CDR2 SVGIG (reference sequence). Trimming pared 0 bases from V and 3 bases from J, leaving 8 bases between. CDR3 loop: CAWSVVPDTEAFF. The DNA for the CDR3 is TGTGCCTGGAGTGTAGTCCCGGACACTGAAGCTTTCTTT.

The chain links TRBV9 to TRBJ1-1, with D possibly being TRBD1 (5 bases). In germline, CDR1 is SGDLS, CDR2 YYNGEE. V was cut by 5 bases and J by 1 base, with 9 bases left in between. CDR3 length: 13 amino acids. The CDR3 region has the DNA TGTGCCAGCAGGGCTACAGGGAACACTGAAGCTTTCTTT. This codes for CASRATGNTEAFF. Using reference TRBV9 and TRBJ1-1 for the parts outside the CDR3, the full variable domain is DSGVTQTPKHLITATGQRVTLRCSPRSGDLSVYWYQQSLDQGLQFLIQYYNGEERAKGNILERFSAQQFPDLHSELNLSSLELGDSALYFCASRATGNTEAFFGQGTRLTVV.

The chain uses TRBV4-2 and TRBJ2-3, with TRBD2 matching over 9 bases. The germline gives CDR1 LGHNA, CDR2 YNFKEQ. The V and J ends lost 1 base and 1 base, in that order; junction bases with no gene match: 15. This CDR3 has 20 amino acids. The CDR3 nucleotides are TGTGCCAGCAGCCAAGTCCTTAGGGTCGACCTAGCGGGGCGCACAGATACGCAGTATTTT. Protein sequence: CASSQVLRVDLAGRTDTQYF.

The chain combines TRBV5-8 with TRBJ1-1; D is unclear. The CDR3 is 17 amino acids. The germline V and J ends were trimmed by 3 bases and 5 bases, with 23 bases remaining between them. Germline CDR1 SGHTS, CDR2 YDEGEE. This CDR3 reads CASSSFWGDTGKTEAFF. For the CDR3, the DNA is TGTGCCAGCAGCTCTTTTTGGGGAGACACGGGAAAAACTGAAGCTTTCTTT.

The chain combines TRBV4-3 with TRBJ2-5; 8 bases map to TRBD1. The J call is uncertain, as TRBJ2-7 better fits the DNA end. This CDR3 comprises 15 residues. Germline V gene lookup returns CDR1 LGHNA and CDR2 YSLEER. CDR3 region: CASSQDREWAYEQYF. CDR3 coding DNA: TGCGCCAGCAGCCAGGACAGGGAGTGGGCCTACGAGCAGTACTTC.

The CDR3 loop reads CASSLGGLGETQYF. CDR3 DNA: TGTGCCAGCAGCTTAGGGGGGCTTGGGGAGACCCAGTACTTC. The chain employs TRBV7-2 and TRBJ2-5; D is possibly TRBD1 (6 bases). V was clipped by 1 base and J by 5 bases, with 11 bases between them. Per germline, CDR1 SGHTA and CDR2 FQGNSA. The CDR3 is made up of 14 amino acids.

The J gene is TRBJ1-6, the V gene TRBV6-5, with D possibly being TRBD1 (6 bases). CDR3 length: 16 amino acids. Trimming shortened V by 2 bases and J by 13 bases, and 21 bases separated the two germline ends. Germline CDR1 is MNHEY and CDR2 is SVGAGI. The CDR3 loop is CASSYPSDRFRPPLHF. CDR3 DNA: TGTGCCAGCAGTTACCCTTCGGACAGATTTCGGCCCCCCCTCCACTTT.

As to this clone: Germline and junction disagree at one end, which may indicate a read error. The chain employs TRBV7-9 and TRBJ2-7; D possibly corresponds to TRBD1 (6 bases). CDR3 length: 15 residues. Germline V gene lookup returns CDR1 SEHNR and CDR2 FQNEAQ (reference sequence). The CDR3 is CSSSLPTEGVSEQYF. The CDR3 DNA follows: TGTTCCAGCAGCTTACCAACTGAGGGGGTTTCGGAGCAGTACTTC.